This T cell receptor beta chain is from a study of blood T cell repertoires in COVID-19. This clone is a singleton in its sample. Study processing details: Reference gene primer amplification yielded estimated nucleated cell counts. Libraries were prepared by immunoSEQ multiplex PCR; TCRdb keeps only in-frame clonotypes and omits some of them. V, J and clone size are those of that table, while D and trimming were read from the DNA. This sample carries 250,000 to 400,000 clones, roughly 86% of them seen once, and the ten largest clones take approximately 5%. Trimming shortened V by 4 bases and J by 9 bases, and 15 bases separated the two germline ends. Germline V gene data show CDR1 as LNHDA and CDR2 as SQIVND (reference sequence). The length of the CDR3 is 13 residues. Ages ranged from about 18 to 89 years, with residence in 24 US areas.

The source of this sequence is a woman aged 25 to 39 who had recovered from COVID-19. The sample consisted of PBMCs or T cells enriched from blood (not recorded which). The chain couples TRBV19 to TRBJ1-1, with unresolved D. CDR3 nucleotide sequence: TGTGCCAGTAGTACACAATCGAATAGCCAAGCTTTCTTT. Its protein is CASSTQSNSQAFF.